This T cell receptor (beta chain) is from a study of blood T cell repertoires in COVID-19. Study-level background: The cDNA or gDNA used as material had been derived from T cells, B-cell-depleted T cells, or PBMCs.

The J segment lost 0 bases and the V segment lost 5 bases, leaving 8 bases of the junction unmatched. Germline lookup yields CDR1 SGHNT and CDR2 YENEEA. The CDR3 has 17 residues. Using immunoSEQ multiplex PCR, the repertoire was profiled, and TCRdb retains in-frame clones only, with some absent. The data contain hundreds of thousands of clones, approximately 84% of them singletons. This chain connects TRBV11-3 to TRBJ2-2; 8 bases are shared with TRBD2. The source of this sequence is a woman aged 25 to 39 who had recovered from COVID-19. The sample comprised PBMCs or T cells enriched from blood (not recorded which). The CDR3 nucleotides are TGTGCCAGCAGCCCAGGGACTAGGGGCACGAACACCGGGGAGCTGTTTTTT. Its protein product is CASSPGTRGTNTGELFF.